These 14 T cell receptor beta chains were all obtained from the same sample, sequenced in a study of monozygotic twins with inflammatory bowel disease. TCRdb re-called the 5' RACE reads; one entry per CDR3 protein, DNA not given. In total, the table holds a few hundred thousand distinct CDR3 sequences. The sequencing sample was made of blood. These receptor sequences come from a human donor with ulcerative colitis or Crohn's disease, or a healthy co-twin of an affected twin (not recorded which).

This CDR3 reads CASSFLTRRVTEAFF. V gene TRBV7-3 combines with J gene TRBJ1-1. The germline V gene encodes CDR1 SGHTA and CDR2 FQGTGA. The CDR3 length is 15 residues.

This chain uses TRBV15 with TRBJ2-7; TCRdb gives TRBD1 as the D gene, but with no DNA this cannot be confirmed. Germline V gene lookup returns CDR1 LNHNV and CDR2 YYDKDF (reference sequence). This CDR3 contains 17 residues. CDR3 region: CATSRDGLGQAAYEQYF.

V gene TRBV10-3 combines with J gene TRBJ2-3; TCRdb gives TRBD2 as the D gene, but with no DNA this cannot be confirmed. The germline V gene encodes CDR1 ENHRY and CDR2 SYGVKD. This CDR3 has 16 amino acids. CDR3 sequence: CAIGRVAGGGTDTQYF.

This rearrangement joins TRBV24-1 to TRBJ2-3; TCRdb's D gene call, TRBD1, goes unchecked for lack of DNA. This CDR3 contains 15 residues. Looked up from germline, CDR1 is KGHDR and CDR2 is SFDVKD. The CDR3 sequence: CATSDLGQGTDTQYF.

The CDR3: CATSTLDRISGNTIYF. The rearrangement joins TRBV15 to TRBJ1-3; there is no DNA to check the TCRdb D call of TRBD1. CDR3 size: 16 residues. Germline V gives CDR1 LNHNV, CDR2 YYDKDF (reference sequence).

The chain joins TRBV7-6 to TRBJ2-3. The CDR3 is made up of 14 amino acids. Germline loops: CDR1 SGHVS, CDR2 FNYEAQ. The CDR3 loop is CASSLNLATDTQYF.

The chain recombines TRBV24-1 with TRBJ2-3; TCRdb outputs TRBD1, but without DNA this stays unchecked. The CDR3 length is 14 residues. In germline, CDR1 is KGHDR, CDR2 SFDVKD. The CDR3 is CATSESGATDTQYF.

The CDR3 reads CASSHYRAGELFF. V gene TRBV27 combines with J gene TRBJ2-2; TCRdb picks TRBD1, but there is no DNA to check that call. The germline V gene encodes CDR1 MNHEY and CDR2 SMNVEV (reference sequence). The CDR3 has 13 amino acids.

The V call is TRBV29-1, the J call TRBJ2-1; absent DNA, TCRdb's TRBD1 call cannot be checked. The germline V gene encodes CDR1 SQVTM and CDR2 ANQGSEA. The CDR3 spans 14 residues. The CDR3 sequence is CSVPYRVSYNEQFF.

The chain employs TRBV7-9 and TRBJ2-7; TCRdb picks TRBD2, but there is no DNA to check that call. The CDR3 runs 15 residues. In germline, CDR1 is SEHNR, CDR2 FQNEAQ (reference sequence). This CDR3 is CASSSRTSPDYEQYF.

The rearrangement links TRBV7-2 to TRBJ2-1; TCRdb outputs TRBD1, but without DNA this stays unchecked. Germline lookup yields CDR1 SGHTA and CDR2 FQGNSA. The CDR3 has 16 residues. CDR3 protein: CASSSVWGISYNEQFF.

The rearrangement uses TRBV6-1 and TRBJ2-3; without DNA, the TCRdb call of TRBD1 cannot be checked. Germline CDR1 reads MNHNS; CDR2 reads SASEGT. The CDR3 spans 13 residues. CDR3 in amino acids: CAFRGGSTDTQYF.

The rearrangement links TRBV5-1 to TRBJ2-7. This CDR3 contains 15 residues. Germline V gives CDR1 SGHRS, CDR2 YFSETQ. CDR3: CASSLSSVVTYEQYF.

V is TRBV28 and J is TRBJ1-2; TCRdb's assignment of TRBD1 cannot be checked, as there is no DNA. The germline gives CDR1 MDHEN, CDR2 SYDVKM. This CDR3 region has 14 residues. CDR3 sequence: CASTPVESFYGYTF.